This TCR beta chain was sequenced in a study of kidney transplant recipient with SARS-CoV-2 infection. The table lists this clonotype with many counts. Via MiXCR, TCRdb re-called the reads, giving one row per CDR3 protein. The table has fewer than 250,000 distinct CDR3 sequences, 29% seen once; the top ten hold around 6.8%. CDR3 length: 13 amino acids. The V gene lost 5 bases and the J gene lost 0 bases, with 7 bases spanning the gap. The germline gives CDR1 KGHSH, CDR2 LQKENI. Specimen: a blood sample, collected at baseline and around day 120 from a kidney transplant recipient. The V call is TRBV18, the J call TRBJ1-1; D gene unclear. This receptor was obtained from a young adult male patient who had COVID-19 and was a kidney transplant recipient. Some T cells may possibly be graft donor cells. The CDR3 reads CASSEVVNTEAFF. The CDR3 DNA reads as TGTGCCAGCTCAGAGGTCGTGAACACTGAAGCTTTCTTT.